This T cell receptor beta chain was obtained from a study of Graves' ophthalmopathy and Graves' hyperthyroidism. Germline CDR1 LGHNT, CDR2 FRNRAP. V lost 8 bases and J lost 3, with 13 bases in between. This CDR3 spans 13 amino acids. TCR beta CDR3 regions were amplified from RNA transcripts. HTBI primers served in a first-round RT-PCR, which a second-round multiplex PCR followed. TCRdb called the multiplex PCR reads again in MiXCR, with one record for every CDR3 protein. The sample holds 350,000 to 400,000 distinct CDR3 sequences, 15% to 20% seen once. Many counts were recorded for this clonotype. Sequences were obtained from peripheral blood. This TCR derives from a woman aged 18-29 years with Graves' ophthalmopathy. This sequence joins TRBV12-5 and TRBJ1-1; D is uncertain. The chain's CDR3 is CASTPRGDTEAFF. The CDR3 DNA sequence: TGTGCTAGTACCCCCCGCGGAGACACTGAAGCTTTCTTT.